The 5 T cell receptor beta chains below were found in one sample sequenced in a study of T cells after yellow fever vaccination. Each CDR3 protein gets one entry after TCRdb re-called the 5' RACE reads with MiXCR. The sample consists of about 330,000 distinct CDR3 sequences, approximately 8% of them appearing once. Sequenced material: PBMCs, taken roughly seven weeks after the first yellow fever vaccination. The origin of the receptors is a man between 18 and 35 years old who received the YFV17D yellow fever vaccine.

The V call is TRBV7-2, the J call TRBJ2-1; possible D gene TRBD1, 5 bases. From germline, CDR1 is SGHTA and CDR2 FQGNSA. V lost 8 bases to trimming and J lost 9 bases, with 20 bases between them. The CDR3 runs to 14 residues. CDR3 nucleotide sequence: TGTGCCAGCCGGCCGGACACCGCTTTTGGTGAGCAGTTCTTC. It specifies CASRPDTAFGEQFF.

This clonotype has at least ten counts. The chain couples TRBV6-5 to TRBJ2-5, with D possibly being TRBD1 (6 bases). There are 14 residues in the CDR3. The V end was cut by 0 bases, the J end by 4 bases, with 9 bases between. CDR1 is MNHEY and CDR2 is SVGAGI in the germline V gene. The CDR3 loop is CASSYSGRGETQYF. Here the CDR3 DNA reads TGTGCCAGCAGTTACTCGGGCAGGGGAGAGACCCAGTACTTC.

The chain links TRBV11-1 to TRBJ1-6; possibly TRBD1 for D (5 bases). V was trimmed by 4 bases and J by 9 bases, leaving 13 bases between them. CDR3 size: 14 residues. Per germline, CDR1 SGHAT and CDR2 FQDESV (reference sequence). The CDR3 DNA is TGTGCCAGCAGCTCGTCGGGGGTTGGTTCACCCCTCCACTTT. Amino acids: CASSSSGVGSPLHF. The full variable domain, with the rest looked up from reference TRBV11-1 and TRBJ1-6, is EAEVAQSPRYKITEKSQAVAFWCDPISGHATLYWYRQILGQGPELLVQFQDESVVDDSQLPKDRFSAERLKGVDSTLKIQPAELGDSAMYLCASSSSGVGSPLHFGNGTRLTVT.

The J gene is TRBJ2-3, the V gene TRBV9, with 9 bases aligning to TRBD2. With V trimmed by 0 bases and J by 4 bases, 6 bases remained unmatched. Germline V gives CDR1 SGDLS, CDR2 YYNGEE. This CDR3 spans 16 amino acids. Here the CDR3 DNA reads TGTGCCAGCAGCGTAGCAGCGGGGGGCCCCTCAGATACGCAGTATTTT. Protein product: CASSVAAGGPSDTQYF.

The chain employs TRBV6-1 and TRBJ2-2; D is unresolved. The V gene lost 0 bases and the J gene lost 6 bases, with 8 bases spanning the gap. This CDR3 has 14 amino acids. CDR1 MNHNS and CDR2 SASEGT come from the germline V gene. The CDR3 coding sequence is TGTGCCAGCAGTGAAGCGCACCGGGCCGGGGAGCTGTTTTTT. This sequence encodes CASSEAHRAGELFF.